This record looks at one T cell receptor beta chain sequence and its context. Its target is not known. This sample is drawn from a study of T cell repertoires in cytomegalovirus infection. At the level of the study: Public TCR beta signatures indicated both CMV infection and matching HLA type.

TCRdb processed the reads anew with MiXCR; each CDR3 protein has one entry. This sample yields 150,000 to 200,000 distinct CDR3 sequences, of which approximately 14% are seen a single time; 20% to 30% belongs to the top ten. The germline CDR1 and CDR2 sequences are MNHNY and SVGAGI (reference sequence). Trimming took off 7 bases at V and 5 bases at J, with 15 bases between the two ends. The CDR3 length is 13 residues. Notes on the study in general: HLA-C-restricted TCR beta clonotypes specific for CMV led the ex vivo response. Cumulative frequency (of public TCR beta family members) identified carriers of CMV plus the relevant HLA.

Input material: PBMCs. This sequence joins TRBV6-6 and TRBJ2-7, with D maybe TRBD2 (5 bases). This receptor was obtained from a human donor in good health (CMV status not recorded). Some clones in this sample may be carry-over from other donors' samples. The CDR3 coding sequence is TGTGCCAGCACCGAAGGGAGTTTCCACGAGCAGTACTTC. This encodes CASTEGSFHEQYF.